The clone carrying this T cell receptor beta chain came up many times. Antigen unknown. Researchers made TCR cDNA using 5'RACE template switching, and this step added a universal primer site and UMIs. MiXCR, applied by TCRdb to the 5' RACE reads, yields one record per CDR3 protein. The data contain 170,000 or so distinct CDR3 sequences, roughly 6.2% of them singletons. The data belong to a study of T cells after yellow fever vaccination. Study overall: The authors prepared low-cell-number fractions using SMART-Seq v4 Ultra Low Input.

Study-wide results and caveats: Most clones from primary vaccination were detected again post-booster (roughly 95% CD4, about 85% CD8).

Here the sequenced sample was CD4+ T cells sorted from PBMCs, taken on the day of the first yellow fever vaccination. The receptor was derived from a man aged 18 to 30 who received the YFV17D yellow fever vaccine.

CDR3 sequence: CSAPRQYTGELFF. CDR3 DNA: TGCAGTGCTCCGCGACAATACACCGGGGAGCTGTTTTTT. This chain links TRBV20-1 with TRBJ2-2; no firm D call. V was trimmed by 5 bases and J by 3 bases, leaving 10 bases between them. Germline loops: CDR1 DFQATT, CDR2 SNEGSKA (reference sequence). This CDR3 region has 13 residues.